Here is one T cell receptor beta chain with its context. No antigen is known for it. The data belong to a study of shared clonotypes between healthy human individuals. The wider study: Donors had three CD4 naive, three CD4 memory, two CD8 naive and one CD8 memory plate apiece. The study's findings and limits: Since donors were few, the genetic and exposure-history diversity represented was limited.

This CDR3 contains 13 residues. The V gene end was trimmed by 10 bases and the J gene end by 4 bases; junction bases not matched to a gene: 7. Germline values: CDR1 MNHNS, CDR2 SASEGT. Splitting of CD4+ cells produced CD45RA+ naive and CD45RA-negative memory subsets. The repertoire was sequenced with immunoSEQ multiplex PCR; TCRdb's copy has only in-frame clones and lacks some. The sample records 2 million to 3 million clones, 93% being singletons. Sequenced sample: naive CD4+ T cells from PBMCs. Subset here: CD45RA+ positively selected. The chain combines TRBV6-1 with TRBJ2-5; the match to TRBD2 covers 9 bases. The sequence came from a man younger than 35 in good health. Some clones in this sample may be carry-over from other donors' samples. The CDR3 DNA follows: TGTGCCACCTCAAATAGCGGGAGAGAGACCCAGTACTTC. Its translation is CATSNSGRETQYF.